What follows are 17 T cell receptor beta chains derived from one specimen sequenced in a study of blood T cells in healthy people across ages. Primed by a sample-barcoded 5' primer and a J-beta primer mix, a second PCR proceeded for roughly 7 to 12 cycles. TCRdb reprocessed the 5' RACE reads via MiXCR and lists one record per CDR3 protein. The sample includes more than 700,000 distinct CDR3 sequences, 53% of them seen just once. Sample: blood. These receptor sequences come from a man older than 75 in good health.

This clonotype was picked up many times. V gene TRBV7-9 combines with J gene TRBJ2-3; 10 bases map to TRBD2. Trimming removed 5 bases from V and 3 bases from J; junction bases left unmatched: 8. Germline assignment: CDR1 SEHNR and CDR2 FQNEAQ (reference sequence). The CDR3 contains 16 residues. The CDR3 region has the DNA TGTGCCAGCAGCCCCGGACTAGCGGAGTATACAGATACGCAGTATTTT. Amino acid sequence: CASSPGLAEYTDTQYF. Combining the CDR3 with reference TRBV7-9 and TRBJ2-3 gives the whole variable domain DTGVSQNPRHKITKRGQNVTFRCDPISEHNRLYWYRQTLGQGPEFLTYFQNEAQLEKSRLLSDRFSAERPKGSFSTLEIQRTEQGDSAMYLCASSPGLAEYTDTQYFGPGTRLTVL.

The gene calls are TRBV6-1 and TRBJ1-2, with D unclear. Trimming took 4 bases from V and 2 from J, leaving 17 bases between them. Germline V lookup: CDR1 MNHNS, CDR2 SASEGT. The CDR3 totals 16 residues. The CDR3 nucleotides are TGTGCCAGCAGTGTGGCGCTCAGTGGGGTCAACTATGGCTACACCTTC. This gives the protein CASSVALSGVNYGYTF.

This clonotype has only a few counts. The chain employs TRBV25-1 and TRBJ2-3, with D possibly called TRBD1 or TRBD2 (7 bases each). Trimming removed 4 bases at V and 14 bases at J, with 25 bases between. Germline assignment: CDR1 MGHDK and CDR2 SYGVNS. The CDR3 consists of 15 residues. The CDR3 DNA is TGTGCCAGCAGTGCGCAGGGGGGAGGGCACAGATACGCGTATTTT. Amino acid sequence: CASSAQGGGHRYAYF.

The chain uses TRBV6-4 and TRBJ2-7, with D perhaps given as TRBD1 or TRBD2 (6 bases each). Trimming removed 2 bases from V and 3 bases from J, with 17 bases in between. The germline CDR1 and CDR2 sequences are MRHNA and SNTAGT. This CDR3 is built from 16 residues. The CDR3 sequence: CASSDPWGGQIYEQYF. The CDR3 DNA sequence: TGTGCCAGCAGTGACCCATGGGGAGGACAGATCTACGAGCAGTACTTC.

The chain has TRBV29-1 and TRBJ1-2; D is uncertain. This CDR3 contains 15 residues. Germline CDR1 SQVTM, CDR2 ANQGSEA. V gave up 2 bases and J gave up 4 bases, with 17 bases separating them. CDR3 loop: CSVEKERGGSYGYTF. In DNA, the CDR3 is TGCAGCGTTGAAAAGGAGCGGGGTGGGTCCTATGGCTACACCTTC. The full variable domain, its missing parts supplied by reference TRBV29-1 and TRBJ1-2, is SAVISQKPSRDICQRGTSLTIQCQVDSQVTMMFWYRQQPGQSLTLIATANQGSEATYESGFVIDKFPISRPNLTFSTLTVSNMSPEDSSIYLCSVEKERGGSYGYTFGSGTRLTVV.

This rearrangement joins TRBV9 to TRBJ2-3, with D possibly being TRBD2 (7 bases). V gave up 4 bases and J gave up 4 bases, with 22 bases separating them. The CDR3 runs to 17 residues. Per germline, CDR1 SGDLS and CDR2 YYNGEE. CDR3 coding DNA: TGTGCCAGCAGCCCGAGAGGGGGGGAGGGCCACGCAGATACGCAGTATTTT. It translates to CASSPRGGEGHADTQYF.

This clonotype has just a few counts. The chain links TRBV7-2 to TRBJ2-7, with TRBD1 matching 7 bases. Germline-derived CDR1 and CDR2 are SGHTA and FQGNSA. This CDR3 region has 14 residues. The V segment lost 5 bases and the J segment 1 base; nucleotides outside the gene matches: 5. The CDR3 protein is CASSPQQGSYEQYF. DNA for the CDR3: TGTGCCAGCAGCCCCCAACAGGGGTCCTACGAGCAGTACTTC. Using reference TRBV7-2 and TRBJ2-7 for the parts outside the CDR3, the full variable domain is GAGVSQSPSNKVTEKGKDVELRCDPISGHTALYWYRQSLGQGLEFLIYFQGNSAPDKSGLPSDRFSAERTGGSVSTLTIQRTQQEDSAVYLCASSPQQGSYEQYFGPGTRLTVT.

This clonotype was seen more than once but under ten times. The chain recombines TRBV7-6 with TRBJ1-1; D gene unclear. Between the trimmed V and J ends, which lost 6 bases and 10 bases, there was a span of 27 bases. Per germline, CDR1 SGHVS and CDR2 FNYEAQ. This CDR3 is 16 amino acids long. This chain's CDR3 is CASSPAVLGRYERAFF. CDR3 in DNA: TGTGCCAGCAGTCCAGCCGTTCTGGGGAGGTATGAGAGAGCTTTCTTT.

The chain couples TRBV15 to TRBJ1-4; D not certain. Trimming took off 0 bases at V and 5 bases at J, with 19 bases between the two ends. Germline loops: CDR1 LNHNV, CDR2 YYDKDF (reference sequence). The CDR3 sequence is 18 residues long. Written as DNA, the CDR3 is TGTGCCACCAGCAGAGACCCAACTTCCGGGCAACTCAATGAAAAACTGTTTTTT. Amino acid sequence: CATSRDPTSGQLNEKLFF. The variable domain in full, completed from reference TRBV15 and TRBJ1-4, reads DAMVIQNPRYQVTQFGKPVTLSCSQTLNHNVMYWYQQKSSQAPKLLFHYYDKDFNNEADTPDNFQSRRPNTSFCFLDIRSPGLGDTAMYLCATSRDPTSGQLNEKLFFGSGTQLSVL.

The chain combines TRBV6-1 with TRBJ2-1, with TRBD2 as a possible D gene (5 bases). Trimming took 4 bases from V and 6 from J, leaving 10 bases between them. Germline lookup yields CDR1 MNHNS and CDR2 SASEGT. This CDR3 has 13 amino acids. CDR3 coding DNA: TGTGCCAGCAGTGTACTAGGCGCCAATGAGCAGTTCTTC. It codes for CASSVLGANEQFF.

The chain joins TRBV13 to TRBJ2-3; D might be TRBD2 (6 bases). CDR1 and CDR2 (germline): PRHDT, FYEKMQ (reference sequence). The CDR3 spans 11 residues. The V and J ends lost 8 bases and 14 bases respectively, with 17 bases between them. The CDR3 DNA reads as TGTGCCAGCGGGTCGGCGGGATACGCGTATTTT. This translates into CASGSAGYAYF. The whole variable domain, filled in from reference TRBV13 and TRBJ2-3, reads AAGVIQSPRHLIKEKRETATLKCYPIPRHDTVYWYQQGPGQDPQFLISFYEKMQSDKGSIPDRFSAQQFSDYHSELNMSSLELGDSALYFCASGSAGYAYFGPGTRLTVL.

This rearrangement joins TRBV6-6 to TRBJ1-1; D uncertain. Germline loops: CDR1 MNHNY, CDR2 SVGAGI (reference sequence). V lost 6 bases and J 4 bases, leaving 15 bases between the germline ends. This CDR3 spans 14 amino acids. The CDR3 region is CASRSNWVSTEAFF. CDR3 DNA sequence: TGTGCCAGCAGGTCTAACTGGGTGAGCACTGAAGCTTTCTTT.

This chain links TRBV4-1 with TRBJ2-5; possible D gene TRBD1, 6 bases. TRBJ2-7 explains the end of the DNA better; the J call may be wrong. Germline CDR1 is MGHRA and CDR2 is YSYEKL. The CDR3 contains 17 residues. CDR3 loop: CASSQDLSGGQIDEQYF. CDR3 DNA: TGCGCCAGCAGCCAAGATCTATCGGGTGGACAGATCGACGAGCAGTACTTC.

Note on this clonotype: This may be a read error, as it is one base from a much larger clone. The V gene is TRBV6-4, the J gene TRBJ2-1, with TRBD2 matching 9 bases. CDR3 length equals 19 residues. Germline V CDR1 and CDR2: MRHNA, SNTAGT. DNA for the CDR3: TGTGCCAGCAGTGATGAGGGCCTAGCGGGGATGAGCTCCTACGATGAGCAGTTCTTC. Protein product: CASSDEGLAGMSSYDEQFF.

V is TRBV7-2 and J is TRBJ2-1, with unresolved D. V was clipped by 1 base and J by 0 bases, with 10 bases between them. The germline CDR1 and CDR2 sequences are SGHTA and FQGNSA. The CDR3 loop spans 16 amino acids. CDR3 bases: TGTGCCAGCAGCTTAGTGGCGGCCAGCTCCTACAATGAGCAGTTCTTC. It specifies CASSLVAASSYNEQFF.

The chain has TRBV7-2 and TRBJ1-5; D unclear. Germline-derived CDR1 and CDR2 are SGHTA and FQGNSA. The CDR3 extends over 13 amino acids. The ends were cut back, 5 bases at V and 6 bases at J, with 11 bases in the middle. For the CDR3, the DNA is TGTGCCAGCAGCGTAGAGCCCTCTCAGCCCCAGCATTTT. Amino acid sequence: CASSVEPSQPQHF.

The CDR3 reads CASSEIRGVETQYF. The CDR3 DNA follows: TGTGCCAGCAGTGAAATCCGGGGTGTGGAGACCCAGTACTTC. The rearrangement joins TRBV2 to TRBJ2-5, with D possibly being TRBD2 (5 bases). The ends were cut back, 2 bases at V and 5 bases at J, with 12 bases in the middle. Germline V CDR1 and CDR2: SNHLY, FYNNEI. CDR3 length: 14 residues.